This T cell receptor (beta chain) was obtained from a study of OX40 agonist ivuxolimab in advanced cancers. The germline gives CDR1 LNHNV, CDR2 YYDKDF (reference sequence). V shed 2 bases and J shed 1 base, with 11 bases lying between them. The CDR3 extends over 15 amino acids. In the case of this clone: Its matching antigen is unknown.

Study-level findings and limits: Patients who responded partially at 0.1-3.0 mg/kg showed clonal expansion ranking among the lowest.

Some clones are missing from TCRdb's copy, which holds only in-frame ones; the method was immunoSEQ multiplex PCR. The sample lists 25,000 to 30,000 clones; over 80% were seen once. Sequencing used CD4+ or CD8+ T cells sorted from blood, obtained in a trial of the OX40 agonist ivuxolimab. The chain is built from TRBV15 and TRBJ2-5; tentatively, D is TRBD1 or TRBD2 (5 bases each). The clonotype was recovered from an adult with an advanced solid tumor such as melanoma, head and neck, liver or kidney cancer. The CDR3 sequence is CATSRSSGRQETQYF. The DNA of the CDR3 is TGTGCCACCAGCAGATCCTCGGGGCGCCAAGAGACCCAGTACTTC.